The text below deals with one T cell receptor (beta chain). Its antigen is still unknown. This sample is part of a study of cytomegalovirus exposure and HLA in healthy donors. General study points: The study labeled 180 or so TCR beta chains cytomegalovirus-associated. Several top significant clusters appeared, in a later analysis, to be linked to common viral pathogens. Upon later analysis, TCR association rates were observed to vary by HLA locus, being highest for DRB1 and lowest for HLA-C. Later work associated fewer than 20,000 TCR beta sequences with HLA alleles at 0.05 false discovery rate.

PCR was performed using 60 Vbeta and 13 Jbeta primers. TCRdb keeps only in-frame clones here, not all; method: immunoSEQ multiplex PCR. Of 150,000 to 200,000 clones listed, roughly 77% are singletons. Germline CDR1 LNHDA, CDR2 SQIVND (reference sequence). V was clipped by 10 bases and J by 7 bases; unmatched bases: 9. This CDR3 has 13 residues. Sequencing was done on a sample of PBMCs. The gene calls are TRBV19 and TRBJ1-5; 8 bases fit TRBD1. This TCR derives from a woman in her fifties or sixties in good health and CMV-seronegative. CDR3 sequence: CATADRETQPQHF. DNA of the CDR3: TGTGCCACTGCGGACAGGGAAACGCAGCCCCAGCATTTT.